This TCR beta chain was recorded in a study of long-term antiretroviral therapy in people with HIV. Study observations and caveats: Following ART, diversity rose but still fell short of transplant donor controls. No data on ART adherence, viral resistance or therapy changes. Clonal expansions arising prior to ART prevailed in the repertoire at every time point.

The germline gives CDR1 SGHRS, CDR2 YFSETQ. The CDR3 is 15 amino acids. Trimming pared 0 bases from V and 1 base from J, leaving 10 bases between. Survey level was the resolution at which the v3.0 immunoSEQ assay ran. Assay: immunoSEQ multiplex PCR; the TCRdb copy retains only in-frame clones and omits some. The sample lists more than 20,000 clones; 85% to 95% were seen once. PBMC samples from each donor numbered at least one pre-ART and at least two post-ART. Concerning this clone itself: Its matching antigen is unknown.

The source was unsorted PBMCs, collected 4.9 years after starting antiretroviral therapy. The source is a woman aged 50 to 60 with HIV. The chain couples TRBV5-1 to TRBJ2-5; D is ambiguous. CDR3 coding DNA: TGCGCCAGCAGCTTGGTGGGCAGTCCCCAAGAGACCCAGTACTTC. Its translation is CASSLVGSPQETQYF.